The rows below give T cell receptor beta chains drawn from one sample of a study of early stage breast cancer tumors. The protocol was immunoSEQ multiplex PCR, while the TCRdb copy is restricted to in-frame clones and leaves out a portion. Of 9,500 to 12,000 clones in the sample, about four fifths were seen once. The specimen sequenced was breast tumor tissue. The origin of the receptors is a person aged 70 to 85 with breast cancer. CDR3s include the opening cysteine and the closing phenylalanine or tryptophan. D genes are given only for firm matches. Clone size is stated in some rows and not others, as once, few, many or a class when expanded.

clone_size j_call v_call d_call cdr3_nt cdr3_aa
few TRBJ1-5 TRBV5-8 TRBD1 TGTGCCAGCAGACCCGACAGGGGCGGAAATCAGCCCCAGCATTTT CASRPDRGGNQPQHF
few TRBJ2-5 TRBV9 . TGTGCCAGCAGCGTAGCTACGGGAGTAGAGACCCAGTACTTC CASSVATGVETQYF
. TRBJ1-1 TRBV21-1 . TGTGCCAGCAGCAAGGTAACAGGGACGAACACTGAAGCTTTCTTT CASSKVTGTNTEAFF
medium-sized TRBJ1-2 TRBV30 TRBD1 TGTGCCTGGGGAGGACAGGGGGGGCACTATGGCTACACCTTC CAWGGQGGHYGYTF
. TRBJ2-7 TRBV5-1 TRBD2 TGCGCCAGCAGCCATGAACCCTTTATGGCGGGAGGAAGCTCCTACGAGCAGTACTTC CASSHEPFMAGGSSYEQYF
once TRBJ2-1 TRBV29-1 . TGCAGCGTCGCAGGTAGTGCCCTCCCGCCGTTCTTC CSVAGSALPPFF
. TRBJ2-2 TRBV11-2 TRBD2 TGTGCCAGCAGCCCCGGGACTACCAACACCGGGGAGCTGTTTTTT CASSPGTTNTGELFF
. TRBJ1-6 TRBV4-2 . TGTGCCAGCAGCCAAGTTTGGCACGGGGATAATTCACCCCTCCACTTT CASSQVWHGDNSPLHF
large TRBJ1-1 TRBV29-1 . TGCAGCTTTCACCCCAGACAGCCGAACACTGAAGCTTTCTTT CSFHPRQPNTEAFF
few TRBJ1-5 TRBV6-5 . TGTGCCAGCAGTGTAACCCGCGCTTCTAATCAGCCCCAGCATTTT CASSVTRASNQPQHF
. TRBJ2-1 TRBV14 . TGTGCCAGCAGCCAGAGACCTTCGGGTGAGCAGTTCTTC CASSQRPSGEQFF
. TRBJ2-1 TRBV7-3 . TGTGCCAGCAGCCCCCCCGGGGGATCCGGTGATGAGCAGTTCTTC CASSPPGGSGDEQFF
. TRBJ2-5 TRBV28 . TGTGCCAGCAGTTCTCCGGGAGAAGAGACCCAGTACTTC CASSSPGEETQYF
. TRBJ1-2 TRBV7-2 . TGTGCCAGCAGCTTAAGGGGCGAAGCCTATCCTGGCTACACCTTC CASSLRGEAYPGYTF
. TRBJ1-1 TRBV5-1 . TGCGCCAGCAGCTTGGAGCGGGGCCACACTGAAGCTTTCTTT CASSLERGHTEAFF
. TRBJ1-2 TRBV9 TRBD1 TGTGCCAGCAGCCGGGAGGGGGCGGCCTATGGCTACACCTTC CASSREGAAYGYTF
medium-sized TRBJ2-7 TRBV16 . TGTGCCAGCAGCCAATCCCAGGTTGGGTACGAGCAGTACTTC CASSQSQVGYEQYF
few TRBJ2-5 TRBV9 TRBD1 TGTGCCAGCAGTGGACCGGACAGGGGGGGAGAGACCCAGTACTTC CASSGPDRGGETQYF
. TRBJ1-1 TRBV6-1 . TGTGCCAGCAGTGAGGTTGCCAGTTTGAACACTGAAGCTTTCTTT CASSEVASLNTEAFF
. TRBJ2-7 TRBV27 TRBD1 TGTGCCAGCAGTCCAGGGGGCGTCTTGGCCGAGCAGTACTTC CASSPGGVLAEQYF
once TRBJ2-3 TRBV29-1 TRBD2 TGCAGCGCCTCGGGACTAGGGGATACGCAGTATTTT CSASGLGDTQYF
. TRBJ1-5 TRBV6-6 TRBD1 TGTGCCAGCAGTTGGCGGACAGGGGGCATGTATCAGCCCCAGCATTTT CASSWRTGGMYQPQHF
. TRBJ2-1 TRBV10-1 TRBD1 TGCGCCAGCAGTGAGCAGGGGGCACCCTCCTACAATGAGCAGTTCTTC CASSEQGAPSYNEQFF
. TRBJ2-2 TRBV6-5 . TGTGCCAGCTCGATCGGGTCCGGGGAGCTGTTTTTT CASSIGSGELFF
. TRBJ2-1 TRBV15 TRBD1 TGTGCCACCAGCAGAGGGGGACAGCAGCAGTTCTTC CATSRGGQQQFF
few TRBJ1-1 TRBV7-9 . TGTGCCAGCAGCTTAGGGCGGGGGAGGAACACTGAAGCTTTCTTT CASSLGRGRNTEAFF
. TRBJ2-7 TRBV15 TRBD1 TGTGCCACCAGCAGACCCCCCTTTATGCGGGACAGGGACCCCTACGAGCAGTACTTC CATSRPPFMRDRDPYEQYF
few TRBJ2-7 TRBV7-2 . TGTGCCAGCAGCTCAGACTACCGCTCCTACGAGCAGTACTTC CASSSDYRSYEQYF
. TRBJ2-6 TRBV30 TRBD1 TGTGCCCGGACAGGGGGTACTGGGGCCAACGTCCTGACTTTC CARTGGTGANVLTF
. TRBJ1-2 TRBV10-3 . TGTGCCATCCAGAAGGACAGTACGAACTATGGCTACACCTTC CAIQKDSTNYGYTF
. TRBJ2-7 TRBV6-5 . TGTGCCAGCGAGAGGAGCGGCGCCTACGAGCAGTACTTC CASERSGAYEQYF
. TRBJ2-7 TRBV19 . TGTGCCAGTAGTATATCCTTTAGTAGGACAGAGTACTACGAGCAGTACTTC CASSISFSRTEYYEQYF